Listed below are T cell receptor beta chains from one sample, sequenced in a study of control samples from healthy donors and cancer patients. Assay used: immunoSEQ multiplex PCR; TCRdb lists only in-frame clones, some missing. The sample shows some 150,000 clones, around 94% of them seen only once. Material for sequencing was PBMCs. The origin of the receptors is a man in his sixties with colorectal cancer. Both conserved end residues are part of each CDR3. A D gene is named only where the DNA matches it firmly. The size field is filled for only some rows; it gives once, few, many or a size class.

TRBV27	NA	NA	TRBJ1-5	TGTGCCAGCAGTTTACAGGGCGTTGGCAATCAGCCCCAGCATTTT	CASSLQGVGNQPQHF
TRBV7-9	NA	TRBD1	TRBJ1-1	TGTGCCAGCAGCTCCTTTGGGACAGGGGGTACTGAAGCTTTCTTT	CASSSFGTGGTEAFF
TRBV6-5	NA	NA	TRBJ1-6	TGTGCCAGCAGCCTAGGAACTTATAATTCACCCCTCCACTTT	CASSLGTYNSPLHF
TRBV7-8	NA	NA	TRBJ1-1	TGTGCCAGCAGCTTAGTACTGGGTTCAGGCACTGAAGCTTTCTTT	CASSLVLGSGTEAFF
TRBV7-8	NA	NA	TRBJ1-1	TGTGCCAGCAGCTCCAAAGAGGGGGGGGCTGAAGCTTTCTTT	CASSSKEGGAEAFF
TRBV5-6	NA	TRBD2	TRBJ2-3	TGTGCCAGCAGCGGTCTAGCGGGGGGGAGCACAGATACGCAGTATTTT	CASSGLAGGSTDTQYF
TRBV6-5	NA	NA	TRBJ2-1	TGTGCCAGCTGCCATCAGGACTCCTACAATGAGCAGTTCTTC	CASCHQDSYNEQFF
TRBV24-1	NA	NA	TRBJ2-1	TGTGCCACCAGTGCGGGCAGGGTCCGCAATGAGCAGTTCTTC	CATSAGRVRNEQFF
TRBV27	NA	TRBD1	TRBJ2-2	TGTGCCAGCAGTTGGCCGGGACAGGGTGGGGAGCTGTTTTTT	CASSWPGQGGELFF
TRBV3-1/TRBV3-2	NA	NA	TRBJ1-5	TGTGCCAGCAGCCACAATAGCAATCAGCCCCAGCATTTT	CASSHNSNQPQHF
TRBV11-2	NA	NA	TRBJ1-3	TGTGCCAGCAGCCGTCTAGGGGGCTCTGGAAACACCATATATTTT	CASSRLGGSGNTIYF
TRBV7-8	NA	NA	TRBJ2-1	TGTGCCAGCAGCTTAGTGGGCCTAGCTGAAAATGAGCAGTTCTTC	CASSLVGLAENEQFF
TRBV30	NA	TRBD1	TRBJ1-4	TGTGCCCAAAGGTGGAAGGGGGCCACTAATGAAAAACTGTTTTTT	CAQRWKGATNEKLFF
TRBV5-1	NA	TRBD1	TRBJ1-3	TGCGCCAGCAGCGTAGGACAGGCGGATTCCTCTGGAAACACCATATATTTT	CASSVGQADSSGNTIYF
TRBV28	NA	TRBD1	TRBJ1-5	TGTGCCAGCAGTTCCCCCGACAGGGGGTACCAGCCCCAGCATTTT	CASSSPDRGYQPQHF
TRBV10-3	few	TRBD1	TRBJ1-2	TGTGCCATCAGTCCGACAGGGGACTATGGCTACACCTTC	CAISPTGDYGYTF
TRBV5-1	NA	NA	TRBJ1-6	TGCGCCAGCAGCTTGGAGGGGCAGGCGAATAATTCACCCCTCCACTTT	CASSLEGQANNSPLHF